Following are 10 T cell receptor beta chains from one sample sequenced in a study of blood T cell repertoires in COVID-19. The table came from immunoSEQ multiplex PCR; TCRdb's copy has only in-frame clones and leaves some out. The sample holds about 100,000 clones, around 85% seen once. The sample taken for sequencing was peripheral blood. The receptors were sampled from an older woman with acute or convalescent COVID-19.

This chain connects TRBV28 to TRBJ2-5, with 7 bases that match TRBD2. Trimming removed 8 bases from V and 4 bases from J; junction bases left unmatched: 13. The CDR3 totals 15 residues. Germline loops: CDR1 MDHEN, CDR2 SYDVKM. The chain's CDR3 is CASFGFGGGGETQYF. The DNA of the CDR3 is TGTGCCAGCTTCGGCTTTGGCGGGGGTGGAGAGACCCAGTACTTC.

This CDR3 is CAWSQTLDRGVSPLHF. The CDR3 DNA reads TGTGCCTGGAGCCAAACGCTGGACAGGGGAGTATCACCCCTCCACTTT. The gene calls are TRBV30 and TRBJ1-6, with 9 bases aligning to TRBD1. This CDR3 is built from 16 residues. Germline V gene data show CDR1 as GTSNPN and CDR2 as SVGIG (reference sequence). The ends lost 3 bases at V and 10 bases at J; junction bases unmatched: 13.

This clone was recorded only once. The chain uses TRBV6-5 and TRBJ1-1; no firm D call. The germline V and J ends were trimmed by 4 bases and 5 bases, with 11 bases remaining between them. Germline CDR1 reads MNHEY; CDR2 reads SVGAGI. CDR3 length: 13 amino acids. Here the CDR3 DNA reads TGTGCCAGCAGTTTTCGGAGAGGGACTGAAGCTTTCTTT. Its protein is CASSFRRGTEAFF.

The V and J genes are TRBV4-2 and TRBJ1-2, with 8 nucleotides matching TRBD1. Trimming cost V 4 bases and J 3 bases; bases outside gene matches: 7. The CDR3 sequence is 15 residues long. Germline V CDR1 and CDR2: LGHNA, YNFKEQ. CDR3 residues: CASSRIQGVDYGYTF. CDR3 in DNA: TGTGCCAGCAGCCGAATACAGGGGGTAGACTATGGCTACACCTTC.

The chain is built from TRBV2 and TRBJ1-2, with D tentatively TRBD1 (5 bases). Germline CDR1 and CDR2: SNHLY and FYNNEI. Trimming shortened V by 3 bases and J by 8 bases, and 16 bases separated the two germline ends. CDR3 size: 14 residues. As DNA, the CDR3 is TGTGCCAGCAGTGACAGGAACACCGGGGGAGGCTACACCTTC. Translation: CASSDRNTGGGYTF.

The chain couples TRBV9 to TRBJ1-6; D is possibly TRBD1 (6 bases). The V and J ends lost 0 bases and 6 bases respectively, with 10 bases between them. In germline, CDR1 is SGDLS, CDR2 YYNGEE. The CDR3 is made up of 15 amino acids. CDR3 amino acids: CASSVGWGPNSPLHF. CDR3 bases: TGTGCCAGCAGCGTAGGATGGGGGCCTAATTCACCCCTCCACTTT.

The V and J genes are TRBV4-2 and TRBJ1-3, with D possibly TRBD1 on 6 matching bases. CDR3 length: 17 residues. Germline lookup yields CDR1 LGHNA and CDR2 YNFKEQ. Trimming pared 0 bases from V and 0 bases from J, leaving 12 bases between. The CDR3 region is CASSQEGGAFSGNTIYF. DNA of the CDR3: TGTGCCAGCAGCCAAGAGGGGGGGGCTTTCTCTGGAAACACCATATATTTT.

In nucleotides, the CDR3 is TGTGCCAGCAGCTCGCCCCCGGGACAGGGGATTGCAGATACGCAGTATTTT. Translated, it gives CASSSPPGQGIADTQYF. The chain uses TRBV7-9 and TRBJ2-3, with 10 bases that match TRBD1. Trimming at V came to 4 bases and at J to 4 bases, leaving 11 bases not matched to a gene. The CDR3 runs 17 residues. Germline V gene sequence: CDR1 SEHNR, CDR2 FQNEAQ (reference sequence).

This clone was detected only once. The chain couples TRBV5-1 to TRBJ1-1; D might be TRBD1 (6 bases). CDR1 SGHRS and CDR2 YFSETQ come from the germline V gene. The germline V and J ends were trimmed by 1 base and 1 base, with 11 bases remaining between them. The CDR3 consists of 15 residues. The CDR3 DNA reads TGCGCCAGCAGCTTGTGGGACACTAAGAACACTGAAGCTTTCTTT. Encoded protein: CASSLWDTKNTEAFF. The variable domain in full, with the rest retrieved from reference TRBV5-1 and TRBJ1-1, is KAGVTQTPRYLIKTRGQQVTLSCSPISGHRSVSWYQQTPGQGLQFLFEYFSETQRNKGNFPGRFSGRQFSNSRSEMNVSTLELGDSALYLCASSLWDTKNTEAFFGQGTRLTVV.

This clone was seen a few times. This CDR3 reads CASSHRDRGILETQYF. The CDR3 bases are TGTGCCAGCAGCCACCGGGACAGGGGGATCTTGGAGACCCAGTACTTC. The gene calls are TRBV3-1 (or the pseudogene TRBV3-2) and TRBJ2-5; 11 bases line up with TRBD1. V lost 3 bases, J lost 5 bases, and 8 bases stayed unmatched. CDR1 LGHDT and CDR2 YNNKEL come from the germline V gene (reference sequence). The CDR3 covers 16 residues.